The clone carrying this TCR beta chain showed up just a few times. The antigen remains unidentified. Researchers reported sorting CD4+ naive, central memory, regulatory and stem cell-like memory cells via CD45RO/CCR7/CD25/CD127/CD95/CD27. The sample comes from a study of beta chain features in type 1 diabetes. Across the whole study: Patients did not differ from healthy donors in age, gender or cell yield. Regarding the study as a whole: Whether TCRB rearrangement is influenced by HLA type was left unresolved in this analysis. Type 1 diabetes patients had TCRB CDR3s that were shorter (moderately but significantly so) in all four CD4+ subsets. Reduced insertions and increased deletions marked VDJ junctions in type 1 diabetes patients.

Germline CDR1 and CDR2: SGHDT and YYEEEE. The length of the CDR3 is 13 residues. The V end was cut by 1 base, the J end by 2 bases, with 6 bases between. The authors reverse transcribed all of the isolated RNA, so sequencing captured expressed TCRB transcripts. Only in-frame clones appear in the TCRdb table, and some are missing; sequencing was by immunoSEQ multiplex PCR. The table has over 120,000 clones, 10% to 15% seen once. The genes are TRBV5-6 and TRBJ1-1; D not certain. This TCR came from a man aged 18 to 35 with type 1 diabetes. The sequenced sample was central memory CD4+ T cells from blood. The CDR3 loop reads CASSLPLNTEAFF. CDR3 DNA: TGTGCCAGCAGCTTGCCACTTAACACTGAAGCTTTCTTT.